This note documents a single TCR beta chain sequence. Authors' methods: Amplification of reference gene primers was used by the study to estimate nucleated cell counts. Assay: immunoSEQ multiplex PCR; the TCRdb copy retains only in-frame clones and omits some. V, J and clone size are taken as reported in that table, and D and trimming were inferred from the DNA itself. The profile covers 150,000 to 200,000 clones, with approximately 81% appearing a single time and approximately 3% taken by the ten largest. The V gene's germline CDR1 is MGHRA and CDR2 YSYEKL. The CDR3 is 13 amino acids. Trimming took off 9 bases at V and 0 bases at J, with 10 bases between the two ends. This record belongs to a study of blood T cell repertoires in COVID-19. About the research overall: Samples representing acute and convalescent COVID-19 were sourced from the United States, Italy and Spain. T cells, B-cell-depleted T cells, or PBMCs provided the cDNA or gDNA that served as material.

The source is a human donor with acute or convalescent COVID-19. The donor label of this sample is uncertain. This sequence joins TRBV4-1 and TRBJ2-3; perhaps TRBD2 as D (5 bases). Sequencing was done on a sample of peripheral blood. DNA for the CDR3: TGCGCCAGTAGCAGGACTAGCACAGATACGCAGTATTTT. It yields the protein CASSRTSTDTQYF.